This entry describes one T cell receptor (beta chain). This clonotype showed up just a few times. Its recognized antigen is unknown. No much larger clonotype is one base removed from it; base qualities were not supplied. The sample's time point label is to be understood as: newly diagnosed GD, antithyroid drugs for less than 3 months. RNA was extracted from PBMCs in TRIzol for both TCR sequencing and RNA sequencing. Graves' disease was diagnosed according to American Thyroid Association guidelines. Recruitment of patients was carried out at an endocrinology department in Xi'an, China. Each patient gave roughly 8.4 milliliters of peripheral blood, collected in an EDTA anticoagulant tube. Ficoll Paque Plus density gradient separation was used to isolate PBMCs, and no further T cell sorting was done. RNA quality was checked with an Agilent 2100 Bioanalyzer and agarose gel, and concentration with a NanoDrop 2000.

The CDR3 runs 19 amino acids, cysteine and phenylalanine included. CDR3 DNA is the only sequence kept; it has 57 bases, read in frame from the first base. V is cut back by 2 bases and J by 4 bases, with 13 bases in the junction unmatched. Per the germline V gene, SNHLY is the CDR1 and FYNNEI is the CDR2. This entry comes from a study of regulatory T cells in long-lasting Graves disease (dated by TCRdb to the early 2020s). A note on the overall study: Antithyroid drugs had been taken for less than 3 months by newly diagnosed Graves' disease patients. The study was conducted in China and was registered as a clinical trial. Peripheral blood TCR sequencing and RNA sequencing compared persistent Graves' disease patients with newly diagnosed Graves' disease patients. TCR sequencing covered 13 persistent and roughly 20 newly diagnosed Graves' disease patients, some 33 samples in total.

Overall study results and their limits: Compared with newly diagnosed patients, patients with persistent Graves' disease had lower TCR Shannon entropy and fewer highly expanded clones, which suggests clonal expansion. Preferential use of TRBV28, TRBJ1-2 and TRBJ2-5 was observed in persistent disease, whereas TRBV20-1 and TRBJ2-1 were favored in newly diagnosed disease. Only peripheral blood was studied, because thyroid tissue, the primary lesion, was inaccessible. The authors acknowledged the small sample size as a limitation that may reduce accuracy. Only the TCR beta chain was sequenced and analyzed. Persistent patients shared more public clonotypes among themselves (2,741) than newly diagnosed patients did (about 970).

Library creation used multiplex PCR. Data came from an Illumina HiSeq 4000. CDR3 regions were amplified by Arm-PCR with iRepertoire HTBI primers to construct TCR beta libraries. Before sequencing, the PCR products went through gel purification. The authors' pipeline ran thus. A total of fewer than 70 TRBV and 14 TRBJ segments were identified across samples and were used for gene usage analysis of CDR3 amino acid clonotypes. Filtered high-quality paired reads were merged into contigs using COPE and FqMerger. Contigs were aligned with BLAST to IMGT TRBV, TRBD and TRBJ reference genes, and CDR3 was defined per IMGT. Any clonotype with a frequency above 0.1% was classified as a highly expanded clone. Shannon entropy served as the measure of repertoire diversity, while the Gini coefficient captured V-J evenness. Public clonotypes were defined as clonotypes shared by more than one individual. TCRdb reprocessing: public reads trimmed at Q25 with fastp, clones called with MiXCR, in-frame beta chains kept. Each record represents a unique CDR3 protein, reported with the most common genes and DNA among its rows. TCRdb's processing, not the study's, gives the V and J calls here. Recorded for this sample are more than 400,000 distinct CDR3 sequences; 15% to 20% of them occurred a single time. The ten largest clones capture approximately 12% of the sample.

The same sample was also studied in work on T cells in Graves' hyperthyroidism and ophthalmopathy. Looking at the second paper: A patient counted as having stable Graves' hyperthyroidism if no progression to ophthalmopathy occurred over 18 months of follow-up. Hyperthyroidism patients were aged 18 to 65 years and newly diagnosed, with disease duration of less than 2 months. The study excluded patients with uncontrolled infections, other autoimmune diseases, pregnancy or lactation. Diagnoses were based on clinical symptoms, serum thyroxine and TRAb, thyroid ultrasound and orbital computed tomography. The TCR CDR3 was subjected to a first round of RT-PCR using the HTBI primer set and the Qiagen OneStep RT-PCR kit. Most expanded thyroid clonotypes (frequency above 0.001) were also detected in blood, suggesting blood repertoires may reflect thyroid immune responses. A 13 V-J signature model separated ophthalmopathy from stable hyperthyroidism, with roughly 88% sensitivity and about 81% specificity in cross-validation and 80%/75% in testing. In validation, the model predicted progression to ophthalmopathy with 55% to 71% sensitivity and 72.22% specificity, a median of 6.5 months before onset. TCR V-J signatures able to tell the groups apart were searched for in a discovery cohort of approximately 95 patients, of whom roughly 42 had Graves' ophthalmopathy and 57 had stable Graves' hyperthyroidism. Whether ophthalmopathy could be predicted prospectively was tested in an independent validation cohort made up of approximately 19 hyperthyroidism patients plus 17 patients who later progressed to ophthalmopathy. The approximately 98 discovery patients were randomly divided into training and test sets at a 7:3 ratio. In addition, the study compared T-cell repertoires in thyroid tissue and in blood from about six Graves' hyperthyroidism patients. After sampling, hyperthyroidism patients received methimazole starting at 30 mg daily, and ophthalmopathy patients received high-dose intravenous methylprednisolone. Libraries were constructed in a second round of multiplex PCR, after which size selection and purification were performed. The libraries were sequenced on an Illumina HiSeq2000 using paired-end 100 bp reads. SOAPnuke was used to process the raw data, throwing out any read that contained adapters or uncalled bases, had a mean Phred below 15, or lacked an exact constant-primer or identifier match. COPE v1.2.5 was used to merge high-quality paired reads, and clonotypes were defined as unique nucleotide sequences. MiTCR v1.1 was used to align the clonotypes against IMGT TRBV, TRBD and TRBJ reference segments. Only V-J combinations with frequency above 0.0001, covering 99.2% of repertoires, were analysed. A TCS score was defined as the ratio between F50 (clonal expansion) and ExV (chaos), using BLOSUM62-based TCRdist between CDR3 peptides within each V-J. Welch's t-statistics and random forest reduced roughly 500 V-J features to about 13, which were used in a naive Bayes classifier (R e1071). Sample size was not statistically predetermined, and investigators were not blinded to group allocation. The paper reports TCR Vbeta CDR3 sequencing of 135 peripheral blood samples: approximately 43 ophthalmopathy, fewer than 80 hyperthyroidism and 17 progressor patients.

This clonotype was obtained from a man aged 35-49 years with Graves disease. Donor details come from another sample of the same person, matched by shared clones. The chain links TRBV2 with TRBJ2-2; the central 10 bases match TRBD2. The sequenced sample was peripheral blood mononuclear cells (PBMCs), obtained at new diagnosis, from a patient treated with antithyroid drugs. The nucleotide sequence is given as TGTGCCAGCAGTGAAAGGTTCCCCCCTAGCGGGAGTGGCACCGGGGAGCTGTTTTTT. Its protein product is CASSERFPPSGSGTGELFF.